The TCR beta chain described here comes from a study of pediatric ulcerative colitis. Study overall: Seven patients showed pancolitis and two showed left-sided colitis. Regarding the study as a whole: A couple of patients' blood samples yielded substantially fewer templates. Blood-rectal clonal overlap within each person was significantly higher in ulcerative colitis patients than controls.

Profiling relied on immunoSEQ multiplex PCR, and the TCRdb table lists in-frame clones only, not all of them. The table lists 35,000 to 45,000 clones, over 65% of them singletons. Germline lookup yields CDR1 SGHDT and CDR2 YYEEEE. The CDR3 contains 15 residues. Trimming left V 1 base short and J 4 bases short, with 12 bases between. At colonoscopy, a blood sample was also collected. Note on this clone: Its antigen is unknown.

This TCR was sampled from a girl aged 5-17 years with moderate ulcerative colitis. The chain has TRBV5-6 and TRBJ2-1; D is possibly TRBD1 (5 bases). The sequenced sample was blood. The CDR3 DNA reads as TGTGCCAGCAGCTTGACAGGTATTCGGTACAATGAGCAGTTCTTC. Its translation is CASSLTGIRYNEQFF. The full variable domain, rest sourced from reference TRBV5-6 and TRBJ2-1, is DAGVTQSPTHLIKTRGQQVTLRCSPKSGHDTVSWYQQALGQGPQFIFQYYEEEERQRGNFPDRFSGHQFPNYSSELNVNALLLGDSALYLCASSLTGIRYNEQFFGPGTRLTVL.